Presented here are 13 T cell receptor beta chains from one specimen sequenced in a study of spatial heterogeneity in lung cancer. From the 5' RACE reads, TCRdb called clonotypes with MiXCR, one entry per CDR3 protein. The data contain approximately 39,000 distinct CDR3 sequences, less than 8.5% of them singletons. This sample's time point: sample taken at primary tumor resection. Sequences were derived from PBMCs, sampled at surgery. The source of these receptors is a female donor with early-stage non-small cell lung cancer.

This sequence joins TRBV20-1 and TRBJ2-2; 7 bases match TRBD2. CDR1 is DFQATT, CDR2 SNEGSKA, per germline (reference sequence). The CDR3 has 16 amino acids. Trimming at V came to 0 bases and at J to 6 bases, leaving 10 bases not matched to a gene. The CDR3 is CSARDRTRGGSGELFF. The CDR3 nucleotides are TGCAGTGCTAGAGATCGGACTAGGGGAGGATCCGGGGAGCTGTTTTTT.

This clonotype was seen a handful of times. V usage is TRBV6-1 and J usage is TRBJ2-7; TRBD2 aligns across 8 bases. V shed 2 bases, J shed 1 base, and the junction held 7 bases outside the gene matches. Germline loops: CDR1 MNHNS, CDR2 SASEGT. CDR3 length: 16 amino acids. The CDR3 DNA reads TGTGCCAGCAGTGAACCAGCCGGGACTAGGTCCTACGAGCAGTACTTC. Translating it yields CASSEPAGTRSYEQYF.

This clonotype has just a few counts. V usage is TRBV4-1 and J usage is TRBJ2-2; TRBD2 agrees at 13 bases. CDR1 and CDR2 from the germline V gene are MGHRA and YSYEKL. The CDR3 consists of 17 residues. Unmatched junction bases numbered 3, after V lost 1 base and J lost 4 bases. CDR3 sequence (DNA): TGCGCCAGCAGCCAAGGACTAGCGGGGGGCCCCACCGGGGAGCTGTTTTTT. Amino acids: CASSQGLAGGPTGELFF.

This clonotype was recorded many times. The chain joins TRBV15 to TRBJ2-3, with D possibly matching TRBD1 (6 bases). Germline loops: CDR1 LNHNV, CDR2 YYDKDF (reference sequence). The ends were cut back, 0 bases at V and 2 bases at J, with 9 bases in the middle. The CDR3 contains 15 residues. DNA of the CDR3: TGTGCCACCAGCAGAGAGGGGGCCTTCACAGATACGCAGTATTTT. This translates into CATSREGAFTDTQYF.

At least ten counts were recorded for this clonotype. The chain uses TRBV29-1 and TRBJ2-1, with D hard to call. V lost 3 bases to trimming and J lost 9 bases, with 15 bases between them. The CDR3 contains 13 residues. Looked up from germline, CDR1 is SQVTM and CDR2 is ANQGSEA. CDR3 region: CSVEVDRFSEQFF. The DNA for the CDR3 is TGCAGCGTTGAGGTAGACCGTTTCAGTGAGCAGTTCTTC.

In this sample, this clonotype turned up many times. The chain is built from TRBV20-1 and TRBJ2-3; D unclear. Germline values: CDR1 DFQATT, CDR2 SNEGSKA (reference sequence). The V end lost 2 bases, the J end lost 4 bases, and 7 bases lay between the germline ends. CDR3 length equals 12 residues. CDR3 nucleotides: TGCAGTGCTAGAAGCAGGTCAGATACGCAGTATTTT. Encoded protein: CSARSRSDTQYF.

This chain joins TRBV5-4 and TRBJ1-6; the D gene is possibly TRBD1 (6 bases). Trimming removed 2 bases at V and 7 bases at J, with 7 bases between. Per the germline V gene, CDR1 is SGHNT and CDR2 is YYREEE (reference sequence). The CDR3 is 13 residues long. The DNA for the CDR3 is TGTGCCAGCAGCTTCCAGGGGAATTCACCCCTCCACTTT. Translation: CASSFQGNSPLHF. The whole variable domain, filled in from reference TRBV5-4 and TRBJ1-6, reads ETGVTQSPTHLIKTRGQQVTLRCSSQSGHNTVSWYQQALGQGPQFIFQYYREEENGRGNFPPRFSGLQFPNYSSELNVNALELDDSALYLCASSFQGNSPLHFGNGTRLTVT.

This clonotype has ten or more counts. The chain employs TRBV6-2 or TRBV6-3 and TRBJ2-5, with no clear D. Trimming cost V 0 bases and J 4 bases, with 3 bases left between them. The length of the CDR3 is 12 residues. Germline V CDR1 and CDR2: MNHEY, SVGEGT. DNA for the CDR3: TGTGCCAGCAGTTACTCGTTAGAGACCCAGTACTTC. Translating gives CASSYSLETQYF.

As for this clonotype: A much larger clone lies one base from this, so it may be a read error. The chain links TRBV20-1 to TRBJ1-2, with a tentative D call TRBD1 (5 bases). V shed 5 bases and J shed 6 bases, with 16 bases lying between them. The germline gives CDR1 DFQATT, CDR2 SNEGSKA (reference sequence). This CDR3 comprises 13 residues. DNA for the CDR3: TGCAGTGCTCGGGACTCCGTCGGCAATGGCTACACCTTC. It is translated as CSARDSVGNGYTF.

In this sample, this clonotype turned up many times. V usage is TRBV24-1 and J usage is TRBJ2-1; no clear D gene. V was trimmed by 0 bases and J by 6 bases, leaving 8 bases between them. The CDR3 is made up of 14 amino acids. Germline V gene data show CDR1 as KGHDR and CDR2 as SFDVKD. The CDR3 DNA reads TGTGCCACCAGTGATTTGAACGGGCGCAATGAGCAGTTCTTC. Translation gives CATSDLNGRNEQFF.

This clonotype has a count of ten or more. Here the CDR3 DNA reads TGTGCCAGCAGCTGGACTAGCCCGGAGGGCGAGCAGTACTTC. Protein product: CASSWTSPEGEQYF. The chain recombines TRBV7-9 with TRBJ2-7; TRBD2 agrees at 8 bases. Germline V lookup: CDR1 SEHNR, CDR2 FQNEAQ (reference sequence). The CDR3 covers 14 residues. V trimming: 4 bases; J trimming: 6 bases; junction bases outside the gene matches: 8.

This clonotype was recorded many times. The V and J genes are TRBV7-6 and TRBJ2-7; D is uncertain. The germline gives CDR1 SGHVS, CDR2 FNYEAQ. The CDR3 is 14 amino acids. V was clipped by 3 bases and J by 5 bases, with 14 bases between them. CDR3 bases: TGTGCCAGCAGCTTCGGTAAGCCAGCAGACGAGCAGTACTTC. This gives the protein CASSFGKPADEQYF.

There are many counts of this clonotype. The DNA of the CDR3 is TGTGCCAGCAAGGATCAGGCCACGAGCTCCTACGAGCAGTACTTC. Translation gives CASKDQATSSYEQYF. The chain combines TRBV6-1 with TRBJ2-7; D call uncertain. This CDR3 contains 15 residues. Germline V gives CDR1 MNHNS, CDR2 SASEGT. Trimming removed 7 bases from V and 0 bases from J, with 16 bases in between.